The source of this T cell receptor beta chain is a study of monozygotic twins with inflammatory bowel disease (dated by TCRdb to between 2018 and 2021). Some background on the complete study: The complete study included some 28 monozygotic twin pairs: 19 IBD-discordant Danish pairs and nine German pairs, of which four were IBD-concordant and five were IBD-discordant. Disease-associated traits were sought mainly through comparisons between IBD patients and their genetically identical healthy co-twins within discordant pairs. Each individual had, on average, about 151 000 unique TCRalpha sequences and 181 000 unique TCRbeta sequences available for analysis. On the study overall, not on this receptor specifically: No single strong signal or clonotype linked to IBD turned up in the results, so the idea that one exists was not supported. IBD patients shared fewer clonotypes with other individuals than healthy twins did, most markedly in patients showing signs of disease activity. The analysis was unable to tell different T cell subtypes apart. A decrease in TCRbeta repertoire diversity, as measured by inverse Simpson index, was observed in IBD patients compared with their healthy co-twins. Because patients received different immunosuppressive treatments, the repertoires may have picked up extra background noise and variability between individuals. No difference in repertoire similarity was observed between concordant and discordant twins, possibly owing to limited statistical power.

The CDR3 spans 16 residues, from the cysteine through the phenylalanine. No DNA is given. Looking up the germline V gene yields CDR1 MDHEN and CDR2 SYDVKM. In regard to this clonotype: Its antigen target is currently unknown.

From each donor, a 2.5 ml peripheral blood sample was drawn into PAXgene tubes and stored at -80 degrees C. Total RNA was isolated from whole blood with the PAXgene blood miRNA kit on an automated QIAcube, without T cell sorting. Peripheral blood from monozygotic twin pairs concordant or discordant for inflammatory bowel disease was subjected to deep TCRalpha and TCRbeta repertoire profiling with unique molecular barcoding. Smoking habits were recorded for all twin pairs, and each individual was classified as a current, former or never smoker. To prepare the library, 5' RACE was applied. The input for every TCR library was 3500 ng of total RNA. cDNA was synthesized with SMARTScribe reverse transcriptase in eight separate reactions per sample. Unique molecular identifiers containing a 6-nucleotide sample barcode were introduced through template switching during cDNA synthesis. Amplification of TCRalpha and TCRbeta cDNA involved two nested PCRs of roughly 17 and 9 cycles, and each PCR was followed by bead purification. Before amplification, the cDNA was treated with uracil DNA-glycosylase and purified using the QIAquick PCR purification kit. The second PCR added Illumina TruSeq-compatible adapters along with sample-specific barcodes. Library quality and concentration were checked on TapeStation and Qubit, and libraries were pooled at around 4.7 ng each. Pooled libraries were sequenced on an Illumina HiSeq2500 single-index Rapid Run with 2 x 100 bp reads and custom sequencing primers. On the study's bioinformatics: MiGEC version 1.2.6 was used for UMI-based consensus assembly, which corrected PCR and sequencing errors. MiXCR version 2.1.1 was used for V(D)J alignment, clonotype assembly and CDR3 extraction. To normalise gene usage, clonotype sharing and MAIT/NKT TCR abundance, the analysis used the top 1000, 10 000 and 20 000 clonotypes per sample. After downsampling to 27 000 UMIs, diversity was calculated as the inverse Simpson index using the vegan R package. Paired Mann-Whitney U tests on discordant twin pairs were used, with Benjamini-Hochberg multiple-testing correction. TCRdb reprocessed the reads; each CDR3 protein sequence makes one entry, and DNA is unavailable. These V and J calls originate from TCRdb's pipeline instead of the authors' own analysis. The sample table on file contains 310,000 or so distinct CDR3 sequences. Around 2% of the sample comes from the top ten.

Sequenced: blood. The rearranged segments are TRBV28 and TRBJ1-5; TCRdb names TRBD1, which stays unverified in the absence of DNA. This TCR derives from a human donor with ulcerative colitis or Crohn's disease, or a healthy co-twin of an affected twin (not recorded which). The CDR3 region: CASSLRTGHSNQPQHF.